Listed below are T cell receptor beta chains from one sample, sequenced in a study of blood T cell repertoires in COVID-19. The method was immunoSEQ multiplex PCR; TCRdb's version includes in-frame clones alone and lacks a portion of them. The sample has tens of thousands of clones, around nine tenths seen once; the top ten hold approximately 19%. Input material: peripheral blood. The receptors originated from a man aged 70 or older with acute or convalescent COVID-19. CDR3s include the opening cysteine and the closing phenylalanine or tryptophan. Each record gives: clone size, V gene, CDR3 protein. Only part of the rows carry a size: once, few, many, or a class if the clone is expanded.

clone size: -; V gene: TRBV6-5; CDR3 protein: CASSTGTGVVETQYF
clone size: -; V gene: TRBV4-2; CDR3 protein: CASSQDGPSSGNTIYF
clone size: -; V gene: TRBV24-1; CDR3 protein: CATSDIGTARGNEQFF
clone size: -; V gene: TRBV4-1; CDR3 protein: CASSQTSTASDNSPLHF
clone size: -; V gene: TRBV12-3/TRBV12-4; CDR3 protein: CASSSASGQTQYF
clone size: -; V gene: TRBV23-1; CDR3 protein: CASSPDRTLSSYEQYF
clone size: -; V gene: TRBV6-5; CDR3 protein: CASSSDSNNSPLHF
clone size: -; V gene: TRBV19; CDR3 protein: CASSSFFGKGDQETQYF
clone size: -; V gene: TRBV4-3; CDR3 protein: CASSQGLGGDYNEQFF
clone size: -; V gene: TRBV28; CDR3 protein: CASSFQGAYEQYF
clone size: -; V gene: TRBV29-1; CDR3 protein: CSVAGSGGEEAFF
clone size: once; V gene: TRBV6-2/TRBV6-3; CDR3 protein: CASSHTAGIPYEQYF
clone size: once; V gene: TRBV7-8; CDR3 protein: CASSRDRPYEQYF
clone size: -; V gene: TRBV19; CDR3 protein: CASSIRSTEQFF
clone size: -; V gene: TRBV11-1; CDR3 protein: CASSSTGASPLHF
clone size: -; V gene: TRBV6-6; CDR3 protein: CASSPPGLADSYNEQFF
clone size: -; V gene: TRBV27; CDR3 protein: CASNAGTSGYLTGELFF
clone size: few; V gene: TRBV9; CDR3 protein: CASSMQQGAGTEAFF
clone size: -; V gene: TRBV6-2/TRBV6-3; CDR3 protein: CASSYGAQRWAEAFF
clone size: -; V gene: TRBV28; CDR3 protein: CASSFGAGGRTQYF
clone size: few; V gene: TRBV5-1; CDR3 protein: CASSLGQGRAYEQYF
clone size: -; V gene: TRBV6-5; CDR3 protein: CASRQFSGNTIYF
clone size: once; V gene: TRBV5-1; CDR3 protein: CASSPRTGLDYTF
clone size: -; V gene: TRBV28; CDR3 protein: CASSPGHPIPETQYF
clone size: -; V gene: TRBV15; CDR3 protein: CATSRDVGQPQHF
clone size: -; V gene: TRBV29-1; CDR3 protein: CSVARTVGQPQHF
clone size: -; V gene: TRBV12-3/TRBV12-4; CDR3 protein: CASSLGQTYEQYF
clone size: -; V gene: TRBV7-8; CDR3 protein: CASSPVTPPLQFF
clone size: -; V gene: TRBV9; CDR3 protein: CASSVGTSGSGADTQYF
clone size: -; V gene: TRBV29-1; CDR3 protein: CSVGWGDSEQFF
clone size: -; V gene: TRBV6-5; CDR3 protein: CASSLAGEADTQYF
clone size: few; V gene: TRBV20-1; CDR3 protein: CSASLGLAGNNEQFF
clone size: -; V gene: TRBV5-1; CDR3 protein: CASSLGSGSSDEQFF
clone size: -; V gene: TRBV3-1/TRBV3-2; CDR3 protein: CASSQRSARETQYF
clone size: -; V gene: TRBV6-2/TRBV6-3; CDR3 protein: CASSYQGLPWAEAFF
clone size: -; V gene: TRBV4-2; CDR3 protein: CASSQGLAGAYEQYF
clone size: -; V gene: TRBV5-1; CDR3 protein: CASSPYQQGARETQYF
clone size: few; V gene: TRBV2; CDR3 protein: CASRARGTEQPQHF
clone size: -; V gene: TRBV29-1; CDR3 protein: CSVTLIDRPEAFF
clone size: -; V gene: TRBV2; CDR3 protein: CASALKGYNEQFF
clone size: -; V gene: TRBV4-2; CDR3 protein: CASSQALAGGYEQYF
clone size: -; V gene: TRBV5-1; CDR3 protein: CASSLVTSYNEQFF
clone size: -; V gene: TRBV9; CDR3 protein: CASSTDRGSYGYTF
clone size: once; V gene: TRBV6-2/TRBV6-3; CDR3 protein: CASSYKGRGYTDTQYF
clone size: -; V gene: TRBV2; CDR3 protein: CASLGTSGTVAKNIQYF
clone size: medium-sized; V gene: TRBV7-3; CDR3 protein: CASSLQGETQYF
clone size: -; V gene: TRBV19; CDR3 protein: CASTSGVMNTQYF